Below, one T cell receptor (beta chain) is given with its context. This clone was picked up a small number of times. It has no known antigen specificity. Base qualities are missing; no much larger clone stands one base away. This sample stems from a study of blood T cell repertoires in COVID-19 (dated by TCRdb to 2018 to 2021). In the study overall: The collaborator samples originated in the United States, Italy and Spain and spanned the acute and convalescent phases of COVID-19. The prospective study material was composed of cDNA or gDNA derived from T cells, B-cell-depleted T cells, or PBMCs. Subjects who had been exposed to COVID-19, were actively infected with it, or had recovered from it provided the deeply sampled blood TCRbeta repertoires that made up the dataset. The repertoires were released in a freely available public database meant as a resource for research on the immune response to SARS-CoV-2. The samples were drawn from two sources: the first 160 participants of the ongoing ImmuneRACE study, and 950 to 1,500 subjects contributed by 6 global collaborators. Nearly every sample came with metadata listing a de-identified subject ID, COVID-19 status, age in years and sex. Where available, HLA class I and class II types were obtained from metadata supplied by the sample provider rather than from assay-based typing. Beyond this particular receptor, the publication reports: The quantity of clinical and demographic metadata differed by source and by participant and was supplied without curation.

Each collaborating institution followed its own protocols to collect whole blood in K2EDTA tubes. For TCRbeta analysis, collaborator samples were shipped as frozen whole blood, as isolated PBMCs, or as DNA extracted from either sample type. The immunoSEQ Assay, a bias-controlled multiplex PCR, was used to amplify TCRbeta CDR3 regions from genomic DNA. On the authors' methods: Within the assay, amplification of reference gene primers was used to estimate how many nucleated cells each sample contained. To quantify the absolute abundance of each unique TCRbeta CDR3 rearrangement, sequence reads were collapsed and filtered. For each sample, productive Simpson clonality was calculated as the square root of Simpson's diversity index across productive rearrangements. TCRdb stores this immuneACCESS table with in-frame sequences only. Part of the clones is absent; in the studies checked, under half of the shortfall reflects unresolved V genes, and no reason is known for the rest. The V and J calls and clone size were taken over from that table, and D and trimming were inferred from the DNA. The sample records under 250,000 clones, 83% of which are singletons. The ten largest clonotypes hold around 5.2% of the sample.

The sequence was obtained from a human donor in a cohort sampled during active COVID-19. Sequenced: peripheral blood.

The CDR3 region reads CATSAGQGRDTQYF. The DNA is as follows: TGTGCCACCAGTGCGGGACAGGGGAGAGATACGCAGTATTTT. This chain is built from TRBV24-1 and TRBJ2-3; the junction holds 10 bases that match TRBD1. V is trimmed back by 5 bases and J by 5 bases, and the junction contains 3 bases that no gene match accounts for. From a lookup of the germline V gene, CDR1 and CDR2 are KGHDR and SFDVKD. The CDR3 sequence holds 14 residues, the cysteine and phenylalanine included. Solely the CDR3 DNA is kept, with 42 bases framed from the first base.